One sample yielded the 7 T cell receptor beta chains listed below, sequenced in a study of shared clonotypes between healthy human individuals. Assay: immunoSEQ multiplex PCR; the TCRdb copy retains only in-frame clones and omits some. In the table there are 2 million to 3 million clones, approximately 94% of which are singletons. Material for sequencing was naive CD4+ T cells from PBMCs. Specified subset: CD45RA+ positively selected. The origin of the receptors is a man aged 18 to 35 in good health. Some clones in this sample may be carry-over from other donors' samples.

This rearrangement joins TRBV5-6 to TRBJ2-4, with D possibly TRBD1 on 5 matching bases. Trimming removed 2 bases from V and 7 bases from J, with 13 bases in between. This CDR3 spans 14 amino acids. Germline loops: CDR1 SGHDT, CDR2 YYEEEE. The CDR3 protein is CASSFTPSGNIQYF. CDR3 bases: TGTGCCAGCAGCTTTACGCCTTCAGGGAACATTCAGTACTTC. The full variable domain, its missing parts supplied by reference TRBV5-6 and TRBJ2-4, is DAGVTQSPTHLIKTRGQQVTLRCSPKSGHDTVSWYQQALGQGPQFIFQYYEEEERQRGNFPDRFSGHQFPNYSSELNVNALLLGDSALYLCASSFTPSGNIQYFGAGTRLSVL.

V and J are TRBV7-9 and TRBJ2-7, with D possibly matching TRBD1 (6 bases). CDR1 is SEHNR, CDR2 FQNEAQ, per germline (reference sequence). The V and J ends lost 5 bases and 0 bases respectively, with 11 bases between them. The CDR3 consists of 14 residues. This CDR3 reads CASSPQGYSYEQYF. The CDR3 DNA reads TGTGCCAGCAGCCCACAGGGATACTCCTACGAGCAGTACTTC.

The chain employs TRBV11-2 and TRBJ2-5; 7 bases agree with TRBD1. The length of the CDR3 is 16 residues. Losses at the gene ends were 1 base for V and 4 bases for J; bases not matched to a gene: 9. From germline, CDR1 is SGHAT and CDR2 FQNNGV. The CDR3 here is CASSLVRGPTGETQYF. The CDR3 DNA sequence: TGTGCCAGCAGCTTAGTGAGGGGGCCGACCGGAGAGACCCAGTACTTC.

The chain combines TRBV7-9 with TRBJ2-1; 8 positions match TRBD2. The germline gives CDR1 SEHNR, CDR2 FQNEAQ (reference sequence). Trimming cost V 5 bases and J 4 bases; bases outside gene matches: 10. This CDR3 has 16 amino acids. In DNA form, the CDR3 reads TGTGCCAGCAGCCCAGCAGGAGGACTAGCATACAATGAGCAGTTCTTC. It is translated as CASSPAGGLAYNEQFF.

This clone has a single count. The CDR3 reads CASSFSGKLRNTEAFF. CDR3 bases: TGTGCCAGCAGTTTCTCCGGCAAGCTAAGAAACACTGAAGCTTTCTTT. V gene TRBV28 combines with J gene TRBJ1-1; D remains ambiguous. In germline, CDR1 is MDHEN, CDR2 SYDVKM. V was pared by 3 bases and J by 2 bases, with 16 bases between. This CDR3 has 16 residues.

J is TRBJ2-5 and V is TRBV28; D might be TRBD1 (5 bases). Matching the DNA end better, TRBJ2-7 makes the J call doubtful. The germline V gene has CDR1 MDHEN and CDR2 SYDVKM. CDR3 length: 12 amino acids. The CDR3 here is CASRGATYEQYF. Here the CDR3 DNA reads TGTGCCAGCAGAGGGGCCACCTACGAGCAGTACTTC.

The chain joins TRBV18 to TRBJ2-1, with D tentatively TRBD1 (7 bases). Germline V gene sequence: CDR1 KGHSH, CDR2 LQKENI. V gave up 2 bases and J gave up 6 bases, with 23 bases separating them. CDR3 length equals 18 residues. The DNA of the CDR3 is TGTGCCAGCTCACCAGTCAGCGGGTCCGCATACAGGGGCAATGAGCAGTTCTTC. Protein sequence: CASSPVSGSAYRGNEQFF.